The 2 T cell receptor beta chains reported below all come from one sample, sequenced in a study of blood T cell repertoires in COVID-19. Measured with immunoSEQ multiplex PCR; TCRdb has only the in-frame clones, and not every one. The sample holds some 200,000 clones, roughly 86% seen once. Specimen: peripheral blood. These receptors originate from a man aged 65 to 85 with acute or convalescent COVID-19.

The chain carries TRBV6-1 and TRBJ2-3; D is possibly TRBD1 (6 bases). CDR3 length: 17 residues. Germline V gene sequence: CDR1 MNHNS, CDR2 SASEGT. The ends were cut back, 4 bases at V and 1 base at J, with 18 bases in the middle. CDR3 sequence reads: CASSGRTGPSRTDTQYF. Here the CDR3 DNA reads TGTGCCAGCAGTGGCCGAACAGGGCCCTCGCGCACAGATACGCAGTATTTT.

This sequence joins TRBV4-3 and TRBJ1-6, with TRBD1 as a possible D gene (5 bases). Between the trimmed V and J ends, which lost 0 bases and 8 bases, there was a span of 17 bases. The CDR3 is 17 residues long. The germline CDR1 and CDR2 sequences are LGHNA and YSLEER. The CDR3 reads CASSQDFGGLGDSPLHF. CDR3 sequence (DNA): TGCGCCAGCAGCCAAGATTTTGGAGGGCTGGGGGATTCACCCCTCCACTTT.